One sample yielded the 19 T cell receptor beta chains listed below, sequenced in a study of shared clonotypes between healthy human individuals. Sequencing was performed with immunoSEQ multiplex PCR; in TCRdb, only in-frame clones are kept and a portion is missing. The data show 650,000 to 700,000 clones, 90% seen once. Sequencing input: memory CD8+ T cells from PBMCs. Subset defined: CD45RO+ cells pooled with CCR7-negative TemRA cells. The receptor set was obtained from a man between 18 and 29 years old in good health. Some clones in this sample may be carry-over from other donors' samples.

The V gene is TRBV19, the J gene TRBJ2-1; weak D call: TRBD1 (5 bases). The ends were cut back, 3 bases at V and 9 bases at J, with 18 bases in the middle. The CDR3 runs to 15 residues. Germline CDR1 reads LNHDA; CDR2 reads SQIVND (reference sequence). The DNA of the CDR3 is TGTGCCAGTAGTATCGCAGGGCCCAGCTTTACTGAGCAGTTCTTC. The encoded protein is CASSIAGPSFTEQFF.

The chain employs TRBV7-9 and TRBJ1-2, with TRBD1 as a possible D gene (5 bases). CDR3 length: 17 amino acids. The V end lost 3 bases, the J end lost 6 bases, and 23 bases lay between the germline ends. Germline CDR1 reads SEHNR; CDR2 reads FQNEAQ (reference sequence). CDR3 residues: CASSFAGGKGGSDGYTF. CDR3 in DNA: TGTGCCAGCAGCTTCGCCGGGGGAAAGGGCGGGAGCGATGGCTACACCTTC.

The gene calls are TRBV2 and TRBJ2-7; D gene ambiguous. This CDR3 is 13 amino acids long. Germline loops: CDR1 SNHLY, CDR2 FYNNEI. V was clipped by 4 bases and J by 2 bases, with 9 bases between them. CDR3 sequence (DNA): TGTGCCAGCAGTGGCGGAAATACCTACGAGCAGTACTTC. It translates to CASSGGNTYEQYF.

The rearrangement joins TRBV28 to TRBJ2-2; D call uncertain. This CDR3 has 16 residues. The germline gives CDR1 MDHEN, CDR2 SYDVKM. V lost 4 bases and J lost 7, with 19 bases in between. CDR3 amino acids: CASSSAAWVRIGELFF. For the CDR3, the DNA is TGTGCCAGCAGTTCCGCGGCCTGGGTACGCATCGGGGAGCTGTTTTTT.

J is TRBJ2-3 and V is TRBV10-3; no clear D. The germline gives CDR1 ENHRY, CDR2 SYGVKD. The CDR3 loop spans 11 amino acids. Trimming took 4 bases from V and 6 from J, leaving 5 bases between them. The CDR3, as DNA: TGTGCCATCAGTGTGGGCGATACGCAGTATTTT. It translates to CAISVGDTQYF.

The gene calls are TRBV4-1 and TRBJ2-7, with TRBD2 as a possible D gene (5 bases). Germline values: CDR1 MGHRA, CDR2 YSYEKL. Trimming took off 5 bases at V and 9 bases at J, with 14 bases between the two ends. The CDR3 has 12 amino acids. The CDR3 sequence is CASSSRPGVQYF. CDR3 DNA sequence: TGCGCCAGCAGCTCACGTCCCGGGGTGCAGTACTTC.

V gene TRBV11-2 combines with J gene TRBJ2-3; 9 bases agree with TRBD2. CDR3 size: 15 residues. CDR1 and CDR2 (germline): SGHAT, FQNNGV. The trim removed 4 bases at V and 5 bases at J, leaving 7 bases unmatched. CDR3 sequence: CASSSVSGSGDTQYF. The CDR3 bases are TGTGCCAGCAGCTCGGTTAGCGGGAGTGGAGATACGCAGTATTTT.

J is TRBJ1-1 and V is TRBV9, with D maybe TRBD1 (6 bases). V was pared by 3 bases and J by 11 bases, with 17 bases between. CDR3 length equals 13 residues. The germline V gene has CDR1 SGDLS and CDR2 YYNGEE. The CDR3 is CASSETPQGSAFF. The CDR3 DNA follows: TGTGCCAGCAGCGAAACCCCACAGGGTAGTGCTTTCTTT.

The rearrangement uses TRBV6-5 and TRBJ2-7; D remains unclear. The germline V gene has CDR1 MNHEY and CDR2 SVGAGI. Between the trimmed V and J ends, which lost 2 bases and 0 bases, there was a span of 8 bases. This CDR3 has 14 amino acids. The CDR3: CASSYGPSSYEQYF. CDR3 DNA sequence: TGTGCCAGCAGTTACGGCCCCAGCTCCTACGAGCAGTACTTC.

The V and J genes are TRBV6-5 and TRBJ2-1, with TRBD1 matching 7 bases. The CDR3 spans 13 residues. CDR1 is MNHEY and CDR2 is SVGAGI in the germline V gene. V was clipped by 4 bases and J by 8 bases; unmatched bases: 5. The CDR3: CASSSLGGHEQFF. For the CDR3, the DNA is TGTGCCAGCAGTTCCCTAGGGGGCCATGAGCAGTTCTTC.

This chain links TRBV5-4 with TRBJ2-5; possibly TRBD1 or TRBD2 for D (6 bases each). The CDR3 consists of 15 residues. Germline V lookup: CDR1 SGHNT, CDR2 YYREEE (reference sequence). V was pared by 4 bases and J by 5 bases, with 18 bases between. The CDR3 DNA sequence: TGTGCCAGCAGCCGGGACGTAGGGGGGCGGGAGACCCAGTACTTC. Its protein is CASSRDVGGRETQYF.

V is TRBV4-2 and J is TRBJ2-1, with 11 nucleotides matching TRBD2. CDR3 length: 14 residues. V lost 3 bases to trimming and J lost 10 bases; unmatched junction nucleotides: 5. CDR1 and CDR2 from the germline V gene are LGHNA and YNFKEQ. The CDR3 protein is CASSQGLAALEQFF. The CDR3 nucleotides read TGTGCCAGCAGCCAGGGACTAGCGGCATTGGAGCAGTTCTTC.

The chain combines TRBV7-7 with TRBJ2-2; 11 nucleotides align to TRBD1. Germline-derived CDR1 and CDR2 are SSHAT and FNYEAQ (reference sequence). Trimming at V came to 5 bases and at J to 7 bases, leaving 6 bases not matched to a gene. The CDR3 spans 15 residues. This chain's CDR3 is CASSQDRGHGGELFF. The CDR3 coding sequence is TGTGCCAGCAGCCAGGACAGGGGGCATGGCGGGGAGCTGTTTTTT.

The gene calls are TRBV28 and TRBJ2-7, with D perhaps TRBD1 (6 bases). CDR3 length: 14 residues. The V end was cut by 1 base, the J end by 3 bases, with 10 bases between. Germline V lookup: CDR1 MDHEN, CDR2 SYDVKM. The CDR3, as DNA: TGTGCCAGCAGTTTATCCGCAGGGGACTACGAGCAGTACTTC. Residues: CASSLSAGDYEQYF.

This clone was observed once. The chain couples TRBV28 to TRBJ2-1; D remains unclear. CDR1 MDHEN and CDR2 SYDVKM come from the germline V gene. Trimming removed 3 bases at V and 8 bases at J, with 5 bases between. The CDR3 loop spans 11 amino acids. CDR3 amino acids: CASSFFDEQFF. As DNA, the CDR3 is TGTGCCAGCAGTTTTTTCGATGAGCAGTTCTTC.

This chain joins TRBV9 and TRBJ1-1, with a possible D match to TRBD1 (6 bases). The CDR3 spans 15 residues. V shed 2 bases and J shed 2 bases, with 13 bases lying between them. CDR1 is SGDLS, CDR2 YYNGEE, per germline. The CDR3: CASSVGGQSNTEAFF. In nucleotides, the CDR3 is TGTGCCAGCAGCGTCGGTGGACAGTCCAACACTGAAGCTTTCTTT.

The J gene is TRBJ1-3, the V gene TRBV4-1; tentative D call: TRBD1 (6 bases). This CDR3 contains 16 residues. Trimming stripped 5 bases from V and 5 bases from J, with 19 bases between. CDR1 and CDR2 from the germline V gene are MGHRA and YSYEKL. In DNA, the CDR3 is TGCGCCAGCAGCGTCACTCGTGGGCAGGGGCGAAACACCATATATTTT. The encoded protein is CASSVTRGQGRNTIYF.

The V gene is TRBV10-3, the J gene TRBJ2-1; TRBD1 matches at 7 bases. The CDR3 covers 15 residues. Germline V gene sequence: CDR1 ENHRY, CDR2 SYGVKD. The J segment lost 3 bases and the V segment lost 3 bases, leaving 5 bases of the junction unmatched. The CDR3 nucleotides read TGTGCCATCAGTGAATACAGGGGTGGCTACAATGAGCAGTTCTTC. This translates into CAISEYRGGYNEQFF.

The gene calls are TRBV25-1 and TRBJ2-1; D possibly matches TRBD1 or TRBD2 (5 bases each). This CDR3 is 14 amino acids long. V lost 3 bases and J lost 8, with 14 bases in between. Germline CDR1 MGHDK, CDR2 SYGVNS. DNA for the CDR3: TGTGCCAGCAGTGACGGGGCAGGGTGGGATGAGCAGTTCTTC. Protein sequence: CASSDGAGWDEQFF. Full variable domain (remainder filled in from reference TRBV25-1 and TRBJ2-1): EADIYQTPRYLVIGTGKKITLECSQTMGHDKMYWYQQDPGMELHLIHYSYGVNSTEKGDLSSESTVSRIRTEHFPLTLESARPSHTSQYLCASSDGAGWDEQFFGPGTRLTVL.